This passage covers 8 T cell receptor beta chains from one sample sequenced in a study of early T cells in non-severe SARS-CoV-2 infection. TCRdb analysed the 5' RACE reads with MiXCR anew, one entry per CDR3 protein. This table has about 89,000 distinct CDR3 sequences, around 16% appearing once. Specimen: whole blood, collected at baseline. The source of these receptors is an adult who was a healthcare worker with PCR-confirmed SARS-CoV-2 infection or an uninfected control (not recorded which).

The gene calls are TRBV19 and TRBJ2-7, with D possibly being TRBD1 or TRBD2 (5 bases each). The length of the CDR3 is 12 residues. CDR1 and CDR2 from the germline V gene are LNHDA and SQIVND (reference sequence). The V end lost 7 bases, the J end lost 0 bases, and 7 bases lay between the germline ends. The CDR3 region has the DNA TGTGCCAGTATGGGGGACTCCTACGAGCAGTACTTC. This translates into CASMGDSYEQYF.

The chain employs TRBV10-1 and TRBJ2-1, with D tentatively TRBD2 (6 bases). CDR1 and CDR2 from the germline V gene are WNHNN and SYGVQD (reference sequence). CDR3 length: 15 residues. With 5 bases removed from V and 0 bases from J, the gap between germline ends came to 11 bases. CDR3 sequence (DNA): TGCGCCAGCAGTCGGGACTTGAGCTCCTACAATGAGCAGTTCTTC. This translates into CASSRDLSSYNEQFF.

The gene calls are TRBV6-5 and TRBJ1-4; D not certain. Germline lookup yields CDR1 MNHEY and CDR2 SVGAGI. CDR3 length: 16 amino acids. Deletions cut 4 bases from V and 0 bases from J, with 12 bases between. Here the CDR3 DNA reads TGTGCCAGCAGTTCGGGCAGAGGTGCAACTAATGAAAAACTGTTTTTT. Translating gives CASSSGRGATNEKLFF.

The CDR3 DNA is TGTGCCAGCAGACCCCAGCCGGGAGGCAATCAGCCCCAGCATTTT. Encoded protein: CASRPQPGGNQPQHF. The genes are TRBV6-5 and TRBJ1-5, with D unclear. Trimming removed 6 bases at V and 2 bases at J, with 14 bases between. Germline V lookup: CDR1 MNHEY, CDR2 SVGAGI. This CDR3 spans 15 amino acids.

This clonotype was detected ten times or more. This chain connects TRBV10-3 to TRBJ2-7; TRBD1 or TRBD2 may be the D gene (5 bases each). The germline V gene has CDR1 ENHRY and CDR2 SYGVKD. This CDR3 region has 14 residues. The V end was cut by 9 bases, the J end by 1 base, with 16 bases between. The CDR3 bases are TGTGCCATTCGACCGAGGGGCTCATCCTACGAGCAGTACTTC. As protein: CAIRPRGSSYEQYF.

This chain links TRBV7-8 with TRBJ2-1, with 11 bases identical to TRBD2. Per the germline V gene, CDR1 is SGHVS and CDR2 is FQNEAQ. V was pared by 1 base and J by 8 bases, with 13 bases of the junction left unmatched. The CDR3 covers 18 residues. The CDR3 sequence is CASSLVGGTSGRGYEQFF. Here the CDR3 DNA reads TGTGCCAGCAGCTTAGTGGGGGGTACTAGCGGGAGAGGGTATGAGCAGTTCTTC.

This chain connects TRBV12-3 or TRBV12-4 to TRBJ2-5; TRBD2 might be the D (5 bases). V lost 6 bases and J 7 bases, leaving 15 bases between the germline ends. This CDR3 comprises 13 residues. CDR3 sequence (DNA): TGTGCCAGCAGGTCCGGGATTCGGGGGACCCAGTACTTC. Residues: CASRSGIRGTQYF.

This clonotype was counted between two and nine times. The CDR3 DNA is TGTGCCAGCAGCTTAGTTGGGGGCGCCGATTCACCCCTCCACTTT. Residues: CASSLVGGADSPLHF. V gene TRBV7-9 combines with J gene TRBJ1-6; possible D gene TRBD1, 6 bases. The CDR3 runs 15 residues. Germline V CDR1 and CDR2: SEHNR, FQNEAQ (reference sequence). Trimming cost V 1 base and J 8 bases, with 12 bases left between them.